This TCR beta chain was retrieved from a study of blood T cell repertoires in COVID-19. Study overall: The United States, Italy and Spain supplied acute and convalescent COVID-19 samples. The analysed material was cDNA or gDNA that came from T cells, B-cell-depleted T cells, or PBMCs.

The CDR3 loop spans 13 amino acids. V lost 6 bases to trimming and J lost 4 bases; unmatched junction nucleotides: 4. From germline, CDR1 is LNHDA and CDR2 SQIVND (reference sequence). In the original analysis: Amplification with reference gene primers provided the estimates of nucleated cell counts. The data were produced by immunoSEQ multiplex PCR, yet TCRdb's version contains in-frame clones alone and is incomplete. That table supplies the V and J calls and clone size; D and trimming were determined from the DNA. The sample shows 90,000 to 130,000 clones, 86% of them seen only once. The sequencing sample was made of peripheral blood. The sequence derives from a man aged 40-50 years with acute or convalescent COVID-19. The rearrangement uses TRBV19 and TRBJ2-3; 7 bases align to TRBD1. The CDR3 coding sequence is TGTGCCAGTAGCACAACAGGGGCAGATACGCAGTATTTT. The encoded protein is CASSTTGADTQYF.